The present entry profiles one TCR beta chain with its context. This record belongs to a study of shared T cell receptors in the human thymus. This table comes from immunoSEQ multiplex PCR, and its TCRdb copy is limited to in-frame clones, with some not included. This table has over 650,000 clones, about 89% appearing once. The same sample was also studied in work on human thymus T cells. That work contributes: Healthy Finnish infants undergoing corrective surgery for congenital heart defects provided the donor material.

Sequenced sample: thymocytes. The source is a boy in the first two years of life with a congenital heart defect.

The CDR3 coding sequence is TGTGCCAGCAGTACGGGGATTTACAATGAGCAGTTCTTC. It yields the protein CASSTGIYNEQFF. The V call is TRBV6-6, the J call TRBJ2-1; a weak D match, TRBD2 (5 bases). The V end was cut by 5 bases, the J end by 4 bases, with 9 bases between. This CDR3 is 13 amino acids long. Per germline, CDR1 MNHNY and CDR2 SVGAGI (reference sequence).